Only a few counts were recorded for the clone carrying this T cell receptor beta chain. Its cognate antigen is unknown. The data originate from a study of cytomegalovirus exposure and HLA in healthy donors. Study-wide points: In a later analysis, DRB1 alleles had the most associated TCRs; HLA-C alleles the fewest. When a later analysis compared HLA-associated TCR beta chains with equally common others, the HLA-associated chains turned out to be more clonally expanded and to have lower generation probabilities.

Use of 60 Vbeta and 13 Jbeta primers characterized the PCR. The repertoire was sequenced with immunoSEQ multiplex PCR; TCRdb's copy has only in-frame clones and lacks some. The sample consists of 90,000 to 130,000 clones, about 70% of them appearing once. V was clipped by 6 bases and J by 3 bases; unmatched bases: 9. The germline V gene encodes CDR1 MNHEY and CDR2 SVGAGI. The CDR3 length is 15 residues. V usage is TRBV6-5 and J usage is TRBJ2-5; 8 nucleotides match TRBD1. The specimen was PBMCs. This clonotype was obtained from a woman in her twenties or thirties in good health and CMV-seronegative. The CDR3 sequence is CASSGTLDREETQYF. The CDR3 region has the DNA TGTGCCAGCAGCGGAACATTGGACAGGGAAGAGACCCAGTACTTC.